Below are 9 T cell receptor beta chains sequenced from a single sample in a study of CD8+ T cells in alopecia areata. Sequencing templates came from extracted RNA that was reverse transcribed into cDNA. Here immunoSEQ multiplex PCR was the method, and the copy in TCRdb shows in-frame clones only, minus some. The sample has over 100,000 clones; approximately 49% are singletons. This specimen consisted of CD8+ T cells sorted from blood, obtained at week 0. Every receptor here comes from a human donor with alopecia areata.

The rearrangement uses TRBV11-2 and TRBJ2-7; maybe TRBD1 (5 bases). V dropped 1 base and J dropped 2 bases, with 9 bases sitting between them. This CDR3 has 14 amino acids. CDR1 and CDR2 (germline): SGHAT, FQNNGV. The CDR3 sequence: CASSLGQGTYEQYF. DNA for the CDR3: TGTGCCAGCAGCTTAGGGCAGGGAACCTACGAGCAGTACTTC.

This clone occurred a few times. The chain links TRBV7-9 to TRBJ2-3; the match to TRBD1 covers 11 bases. V was pared by 5 bases and J by 6 bases, with 7 bases of the junction left unmatched. This CDR3 is 15 amino acids long. The germline V gene encodes CDR1 SEHNR and CDR2 FQNEAQ (reference sequence). The DNA for the CDR3 is TGTGCCAGCAGCCCGGGACAGGGGGGCGCGGATACGCAGTATTTT. As protein: CASSPGQGGADTQYF.

Concerning this clone itself: One end of the junction fails to match germline, which may point to a read error. The chain uses TRBV13 and TRBJ1-2, with 10 bases that match TRBD1. The germline CDR1 and CDR2 sequences are PRHDT and FYEKMQ (reference sequence). This CDR3 contains 15 residues. Here the CDR3 DNA reads TGTGCCAGCAGTTTAGGGGGACAGGGGCTCTATGGCTACACCTTC. Translation gives CASSLGGQGLYGYTF.

The gene calls are TRBV13 and TRBJ2-7; D is undetermined. Trimming left V 5 bases short and J 6 bases short, with 8 bases between. The CDR3 consists of 11 residues. Germline loops: CDR1 PRHDT, CDR2 FYEKMQ (reference sequence). CDR3 residues: CASSVGLEQYF. Written as DNA, the CDR3 is TGTGCCAGCAGCGTCGGCCTCGAGCAGTACTTC.

The rearrangement joins TRBV6-6 to TRBJ2-5; possibly TRBD2 for D (5 bases). Trimming removed 2 bases from V and 4 bases from J, with 14 bases in between. CDR1 MNHNY and CDR2 SVGAGI come from the germline V gene (reference sequence). The CDR3 length is 15 residues. The CDR3 nucleotides read TGTGCCAGCAGTTACGGACTTCGGAACGGAGAGACCCAGTACTTC. Protein: CASSYGLRNGETQYF.

This clone is a singleton in its sample. At one end, the junction sequence differs from germline, possibly due to a read error. The chain uses TRBV5-6 and TRBJ2-1; D remains unclear. Germline-derived CDR1 and CDR2 are SGHDT and YYEEEE. The CDR3 totals 11 residues. The DNA of the CDR3 is TGTGTCAGCAGCTCTTCCCATGAGCAGTTCTTC. It encodes CVSSSSHEQFF.

This chain links TRBV12-5 with TRBJ2-2; D assignment may be TRBD1 or TRBD2 (5 bases each). The V gene lost 2 bases and the J gene lost 0 bases, with 13 bases spanning the gap. CDR1 is LGHNT and CDR2 is FRNRAP in the germline V gene. This CDR3 contains 17 residues. CDR3 sequence reads: CASGLLTRGPNTGELFF. The DNA for the CDR3 is TGTGCTAGTGGTTTGCTTACTCGGGGCCCGAACACCGGGGAGCTGTTTTTT.

This chain uses TRBV5-1 with TRBJ1-1; D might be TRBD1 (5 bases). Germline loops: CDR1 SGHRS, CDR2 YFSETQ. V was pared by 1 base and J by 5 bases, with 15 bases between. The CDR3 runs 15 residues. In DNA form, the CDR3 reads TGCGCCAGCAGCTTGTACTCCAGGGCGGGAACTGAAGCTTTCTTT. Protein sequence: CASSLYSRAGTEAFF.

The chain recombines TRBV29-1 with TRBJ2-2, with D maybe TRBD1 (5 bases). Germline CDR1 reads SQVTM; CDR2 reads ANQGSEA. The V and J ends lost 3 bases and 2 bases respectively, with 13 bases between them. This CDR3 region has 15 residues. The chain's CDR3 is CSVEWTRGNTGELFF. The CDR3, as DNA: TGCAGCGTTGAGTGGACAAGGGGAAACACCGGGGAGCTGTTTTTT.